This T cell receptor (beta chain) was sequenced in a study of T cell repertoires in cytomegalovirus infection. Whole-study context: HLA-B-restricted CMV epitopes that are well studied were used alongside recently identified HLA-C-restricted ones. CMV infection plus the matching HLA type was flagged by public TCR beta signatures. Overall study results and limits: Dominant in the ex vivo response were TCR beta clonotypes restricted by HLA-C and specific for CMV. Individuals carrying CMV plus the relevant HLA were identified by cumulative frequency of public TCR beta families.

TCRdb reprocessed the reads via MiXCR and lists one record per CDR3 protein. The sample records some 700,000 distinct CDR3 sequences, roughly 33% being singletons. A note on this clonotype: As yet, its antigen is unknown.

Trimming shortened V by 2 bases and J by 7 bases, and 11 bases separated the two germline ends. This CDR3 has 13 residues. Germline assignment: CDR1 SNHLY and CDR2 FYNNEI. This TCR was sampled from a human donor in good health (CMV status not recorded). Some clones in this sample may be carry-over from other donors' samples. This material consisted of cultured PBMCs, taken from culture after CMV antigen stimulation. This chain connects TRBV2 to TRBJ1-2; no reliable D call. The CDR3 DNA is TGTGCCAGCAGTGAACTCCAGGTCCGTGGCTACACCTTC. Its translation is CASSELQVRGYTF.